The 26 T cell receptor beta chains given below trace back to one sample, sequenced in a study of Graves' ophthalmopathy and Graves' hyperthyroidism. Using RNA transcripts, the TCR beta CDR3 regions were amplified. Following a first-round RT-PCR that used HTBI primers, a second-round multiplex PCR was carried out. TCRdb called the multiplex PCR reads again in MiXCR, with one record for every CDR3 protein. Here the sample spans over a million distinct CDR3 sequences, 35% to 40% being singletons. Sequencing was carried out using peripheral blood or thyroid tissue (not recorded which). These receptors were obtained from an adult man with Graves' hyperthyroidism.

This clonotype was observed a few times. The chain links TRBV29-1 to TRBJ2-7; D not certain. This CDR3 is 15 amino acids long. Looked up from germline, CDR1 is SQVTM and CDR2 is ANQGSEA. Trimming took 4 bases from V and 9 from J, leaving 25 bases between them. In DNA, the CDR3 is TGCAGCGTTGTGGCTGTGAACACTGGCGCTTTTGGGCAGTACTTC. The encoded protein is CSVVAVNTGAFGQYF.

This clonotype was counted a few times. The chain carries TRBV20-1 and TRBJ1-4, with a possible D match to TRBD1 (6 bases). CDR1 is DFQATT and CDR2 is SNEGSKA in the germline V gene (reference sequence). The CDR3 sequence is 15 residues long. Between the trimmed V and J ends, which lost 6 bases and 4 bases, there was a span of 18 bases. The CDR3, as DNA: TGCAGTGCAACACCGGGGGGGGGGCGTAATGAAAAACTGTTTTTT. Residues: CSATPGGGRNEKLFF.

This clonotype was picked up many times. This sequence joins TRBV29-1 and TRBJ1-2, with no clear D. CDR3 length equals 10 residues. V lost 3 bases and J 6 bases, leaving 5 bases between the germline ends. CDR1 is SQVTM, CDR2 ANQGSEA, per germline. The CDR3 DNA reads TGCAGCGTTGACGGTGATGGCTACACCTTC. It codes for CSVDGDGYTF.

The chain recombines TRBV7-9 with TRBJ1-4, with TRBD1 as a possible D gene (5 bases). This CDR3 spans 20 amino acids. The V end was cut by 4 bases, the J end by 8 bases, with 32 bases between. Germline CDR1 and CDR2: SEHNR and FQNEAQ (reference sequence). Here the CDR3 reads CASSSTRRVTAPHGAEKLFF. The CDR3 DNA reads TGTGCCAGCAGCTCTACTAGGCGCGTGACAGCCCCACACGGGGCCGAAAAACTGTTTTTT.

The CDR3 nucleotides are TGTGCCAGCAGTGAGGGGGCGATAGATACGCAGTATTTT. This codes for CASSEGAIDTQYF. V is TRBV12-3 or TRBV12-4 and J is TRBJ2-3; 7 nucleotides match TRBD1. The CDR3 is made up of 13 amino acids. The junction had 4 bases not matched to a gene; V was cut back by 5 bases and J by 5 bases.

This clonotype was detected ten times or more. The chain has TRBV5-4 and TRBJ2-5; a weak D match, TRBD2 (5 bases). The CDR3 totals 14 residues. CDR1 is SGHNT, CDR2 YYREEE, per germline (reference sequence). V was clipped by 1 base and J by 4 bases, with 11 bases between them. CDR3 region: CASSLFLARETQYF. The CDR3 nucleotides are TGTGCCAGCAGCTTGTTCCTAGCTCGAGAGACCCAGTACTTC.

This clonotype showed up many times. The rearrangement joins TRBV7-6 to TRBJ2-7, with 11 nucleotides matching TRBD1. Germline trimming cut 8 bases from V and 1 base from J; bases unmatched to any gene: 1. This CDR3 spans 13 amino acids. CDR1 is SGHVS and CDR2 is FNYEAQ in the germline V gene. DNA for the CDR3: TGTGCCAGCGGGACAGGGGGGTCCTACGAGCAGTACTTC. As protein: CASGTGGSYEQYF.

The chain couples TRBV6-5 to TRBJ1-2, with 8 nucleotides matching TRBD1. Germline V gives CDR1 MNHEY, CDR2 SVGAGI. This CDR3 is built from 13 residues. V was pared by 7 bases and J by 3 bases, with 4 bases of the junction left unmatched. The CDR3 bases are TGTGCCAGCAAAGAGGACAGGGACTATGGCTACACCTTC. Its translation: CASKEDRDYGYTF.

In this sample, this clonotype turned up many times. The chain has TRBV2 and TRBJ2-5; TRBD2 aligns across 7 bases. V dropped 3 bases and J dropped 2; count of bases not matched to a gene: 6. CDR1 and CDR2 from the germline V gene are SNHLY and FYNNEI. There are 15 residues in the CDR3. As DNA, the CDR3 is TGTGCCAGCAGTGAGGTGGCGGGAGATCAAGAGACCCAGTACTTC. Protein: CASSEVAGDQETQYF.

The CDR3 DNA follows: TGCGCCAGCAGCTTGGTTGGCGGGAGAGTTGGAGAGACCCAGTACTTC. As protein: CASSLVGGRVGETQYF. This chain joins TRBV5-1 and TRBJ2-5, with TRBD2 matching 7 bases. The CDR3 length is 16 residues. The V and J ends lost 0 bases and 4 bases, in that order; junction bases with no gene match: 9. From germline, CDR1 is SGHRS and CDR2 YFSETQ.

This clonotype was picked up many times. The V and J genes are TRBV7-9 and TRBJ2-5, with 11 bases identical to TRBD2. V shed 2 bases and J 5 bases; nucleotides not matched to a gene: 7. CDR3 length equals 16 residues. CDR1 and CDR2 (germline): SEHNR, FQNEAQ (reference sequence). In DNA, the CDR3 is TGTGCCAGCAGCTTACTAGCGGGAGGTCTGCTCGAGACCCAGTACTTC. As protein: CASSLLAGGLLETQYF.

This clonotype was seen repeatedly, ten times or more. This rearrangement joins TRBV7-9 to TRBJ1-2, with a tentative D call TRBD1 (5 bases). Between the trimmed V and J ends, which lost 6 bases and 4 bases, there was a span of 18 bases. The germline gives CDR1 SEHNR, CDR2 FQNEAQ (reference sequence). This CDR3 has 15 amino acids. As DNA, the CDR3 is TGTGCCAGCAGTTCTAGTGGGGCTCTCGGCTATGGCTACACCTTC. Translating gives CASSSSGALGYGYTF.

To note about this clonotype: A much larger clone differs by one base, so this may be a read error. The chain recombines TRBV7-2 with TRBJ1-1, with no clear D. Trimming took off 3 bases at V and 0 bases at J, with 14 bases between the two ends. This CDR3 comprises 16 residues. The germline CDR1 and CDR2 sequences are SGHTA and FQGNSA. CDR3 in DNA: TGTGCCAGCAGCTTTCAAGGAGCAGTGATGAACACTGAAGCTTTCTTT. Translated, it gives CASSFQGAVMNTEAFF.

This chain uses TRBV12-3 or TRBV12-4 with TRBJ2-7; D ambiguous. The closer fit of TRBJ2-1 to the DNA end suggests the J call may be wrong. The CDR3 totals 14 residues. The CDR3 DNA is TGTGCCAGCAGGACTCCTAGTGGTTTGGATGAGCAGTTCTTC. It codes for CASRTPSGLDEQFF.

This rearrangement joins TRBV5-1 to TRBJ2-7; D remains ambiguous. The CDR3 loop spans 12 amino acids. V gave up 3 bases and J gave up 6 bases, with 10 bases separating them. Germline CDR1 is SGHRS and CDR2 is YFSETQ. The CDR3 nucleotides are TGCGCCAGCAGCTCGTTAGGTCGCGAGCAGTACTTC. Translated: CASSSLGREQYF.

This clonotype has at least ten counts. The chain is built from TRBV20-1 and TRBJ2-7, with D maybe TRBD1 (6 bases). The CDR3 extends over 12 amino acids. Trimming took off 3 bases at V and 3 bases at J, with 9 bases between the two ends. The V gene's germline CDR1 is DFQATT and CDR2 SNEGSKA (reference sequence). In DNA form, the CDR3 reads TGCAGTGCTAGTGCAGGGGACTACGAGCAGTACTTC. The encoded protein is CSASAGDYEQYF.

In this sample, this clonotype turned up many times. CDR3 protein: CSAKEQGQRNGYTF. CDR3 nucleotides: TGCAGTGCTAAAGAGCAGGGACAGAGAAATGGCTACACCTTC. The chain joins TRBV20-1 to TRBJ1-2, with 7 positions matching TRBD1. V dropped 4 bases and J dropped 6; count of bases not matched to a gene: 11. Germline values: CDR1 DFQATT, CDR2 SNEGSKA (reference sequence). CDR3 size: 14 residues.

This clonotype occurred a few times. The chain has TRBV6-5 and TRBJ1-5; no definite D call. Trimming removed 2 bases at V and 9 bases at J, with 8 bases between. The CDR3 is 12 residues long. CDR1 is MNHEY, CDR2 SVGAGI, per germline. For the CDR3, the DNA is TGTGCCAGCAGTTACCCCACGGGGCCCCAGCATTTT. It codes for CASSYPTGPQHF.

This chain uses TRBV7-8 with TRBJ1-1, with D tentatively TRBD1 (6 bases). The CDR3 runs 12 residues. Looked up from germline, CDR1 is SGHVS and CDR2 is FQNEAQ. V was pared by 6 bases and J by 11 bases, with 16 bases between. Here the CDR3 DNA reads TGTGCCAGCAGGTCTGGGGGGGCGCATGCTTTCTTT. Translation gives CASRSGGAHAFF.

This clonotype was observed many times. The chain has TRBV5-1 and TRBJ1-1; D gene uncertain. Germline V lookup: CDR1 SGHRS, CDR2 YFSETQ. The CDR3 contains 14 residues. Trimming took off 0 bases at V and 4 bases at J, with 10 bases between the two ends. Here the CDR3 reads CASSLGQETTEAFF. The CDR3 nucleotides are TGCGCCAGCAGCTTGGGTCAGGAGACCACTGAAGCTTTCTTT.

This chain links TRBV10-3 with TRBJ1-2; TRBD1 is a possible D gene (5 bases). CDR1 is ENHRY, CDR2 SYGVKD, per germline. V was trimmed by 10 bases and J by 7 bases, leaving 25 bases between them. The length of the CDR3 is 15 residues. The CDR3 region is CATRTGPRVYRGYTF. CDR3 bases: TGTGCCACCCGTACAGGCCCCCGTGTCTATCGTGGCTACACCTTC.

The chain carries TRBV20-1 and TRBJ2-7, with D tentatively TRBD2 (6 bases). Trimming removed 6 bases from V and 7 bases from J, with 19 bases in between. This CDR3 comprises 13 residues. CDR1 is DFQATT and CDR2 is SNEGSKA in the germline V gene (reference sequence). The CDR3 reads CSAAPVVEGEQYF. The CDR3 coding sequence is TGCAGTGCAGCCCCGGTAGTGGAGGGAGAGCAGTACTTC.

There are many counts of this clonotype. This CDR3 reads CASSRGMAVGSPLHF. CDR3 coding DNA: TGTGCCAGCAGCCGGGGCATGGCTGTCGGCTCACCCCTCCACTTT. The gene calls are TRBV11-2 and TRBJ1-6, with a weak D call TRBD1 (5 bases). The V end lost 5 bases, the J end lost 10 bases, and 18 bases lay between the germline ends. This CDR3 contains 15 residues. Per germline, CDR1 SGHAT and CDR2 FQNNGV.

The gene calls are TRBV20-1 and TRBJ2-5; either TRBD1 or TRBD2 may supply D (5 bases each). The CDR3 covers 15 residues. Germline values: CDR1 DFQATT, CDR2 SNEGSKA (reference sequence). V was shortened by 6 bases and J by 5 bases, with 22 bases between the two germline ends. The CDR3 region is CSATPIGPGTETQYF. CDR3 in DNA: TGCAGTGCGACTCCTATCGGACCAGGGACGGAGACCCAGTACTTC.

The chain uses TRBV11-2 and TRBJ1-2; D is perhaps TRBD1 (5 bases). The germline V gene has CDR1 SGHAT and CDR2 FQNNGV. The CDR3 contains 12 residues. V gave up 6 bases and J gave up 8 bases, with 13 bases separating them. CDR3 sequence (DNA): TGTGCCAGCAGGGGGCAGGGTCCCGGCTACACCTTC. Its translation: CASRGQGPGYTF.

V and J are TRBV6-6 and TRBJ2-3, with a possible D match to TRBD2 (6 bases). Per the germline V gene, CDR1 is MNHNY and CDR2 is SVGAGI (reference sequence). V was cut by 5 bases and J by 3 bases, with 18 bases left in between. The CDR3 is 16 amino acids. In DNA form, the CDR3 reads TGTGCCAGCAGTCAGACGGCGGGGATCGGTACAGATACGCAGTATTTT. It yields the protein CASSQTAGIGTDTQYF.